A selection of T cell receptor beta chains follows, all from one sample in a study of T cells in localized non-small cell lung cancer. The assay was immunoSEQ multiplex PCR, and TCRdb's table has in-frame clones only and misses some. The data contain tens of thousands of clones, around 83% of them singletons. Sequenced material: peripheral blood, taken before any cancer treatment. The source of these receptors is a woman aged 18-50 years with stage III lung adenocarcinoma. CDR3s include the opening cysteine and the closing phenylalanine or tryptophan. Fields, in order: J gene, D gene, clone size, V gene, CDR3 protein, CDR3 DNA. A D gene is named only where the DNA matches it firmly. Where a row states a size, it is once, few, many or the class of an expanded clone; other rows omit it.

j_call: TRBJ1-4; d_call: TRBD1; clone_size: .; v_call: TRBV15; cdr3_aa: CATSSHRGGEKLFF; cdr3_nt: TGTGCCACCAGCAGCCACAGGGGCGGTGAAAAACTGTTTTTT
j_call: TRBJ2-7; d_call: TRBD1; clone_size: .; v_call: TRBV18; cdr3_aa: CASSPAGTAYEQYF; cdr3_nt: TGTGCCAGCTCACCCGCCGGGACAGCCTACGAGCAGTACTTC
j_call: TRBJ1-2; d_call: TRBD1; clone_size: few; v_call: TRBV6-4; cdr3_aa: CASSPDRAGGYTF; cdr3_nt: TGTGCCAGCAGTCCTGACAGGGCAGGAGGCTACACCTTC
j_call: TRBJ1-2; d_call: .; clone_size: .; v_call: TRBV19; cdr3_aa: CASSNAGTYGYTF; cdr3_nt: TGTGCCAGTAGTAACGCAGGGACCTATGGCTACACCTTC
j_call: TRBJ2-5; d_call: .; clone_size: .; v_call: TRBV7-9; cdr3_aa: CASSPPGGPETQYF; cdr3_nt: TGTGCCAGCAGCCCCCCCGGGGGCCCAGAGACCCAGTACTTC
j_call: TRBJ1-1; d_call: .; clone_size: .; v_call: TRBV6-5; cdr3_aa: CASSYSTRGDTEAFF; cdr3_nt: TGTGCCAGCAGTTACTCGACTAGAGGAGACACTGAAGCTTTCTTT
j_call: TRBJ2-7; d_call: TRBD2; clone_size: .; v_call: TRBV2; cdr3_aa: CASSRLSGGSYEQYF; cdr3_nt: TGTGCCAGCAGCCGCCTTAGCGGGGGCTCCTACGAGCAGTACTTC
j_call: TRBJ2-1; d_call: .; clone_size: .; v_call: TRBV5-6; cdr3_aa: CASSLYWGRGAEQFF; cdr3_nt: TGTGCCAGCAGCTTGTATTGGGGGCGGGGCGCTGAGCAGTTCTTC
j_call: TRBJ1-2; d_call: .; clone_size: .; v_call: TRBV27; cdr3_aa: CASRGDNYGYTF; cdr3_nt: TGTGCCAGCAGGGGGGACAACTATGGCTACACCTTC
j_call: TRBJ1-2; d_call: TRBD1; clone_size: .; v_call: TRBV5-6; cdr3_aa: CASSPRTGGAYGYTF; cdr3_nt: TGTGCCAGCAGCCCTAGGACAGGGGGCGCCTATGGCTACACCTTC
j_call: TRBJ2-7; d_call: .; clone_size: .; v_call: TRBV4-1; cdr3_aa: CASSQEGEGAYEQYF; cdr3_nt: TGCGCCAGCAGCCAAGAAGGGGAGGGGGCCTACGAGCAGTACTTC
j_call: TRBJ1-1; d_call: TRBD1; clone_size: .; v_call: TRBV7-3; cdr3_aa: CASSANTGDTEAFF; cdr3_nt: TGTGCCAGCAGCGCGAACACAGGGGACACTGAAGCTTTCTTT
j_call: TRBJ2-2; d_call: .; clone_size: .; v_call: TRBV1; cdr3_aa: CTSLRRRGTGELFF; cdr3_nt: TGCACCAGCTTAAGGAGGAGAGGGACCGGGGAGCTGTTTTTT
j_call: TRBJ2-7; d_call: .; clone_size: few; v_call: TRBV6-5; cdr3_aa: CASTNPGRLPYEQYF; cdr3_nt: TGTGCCAGCACCAACCCGGGACGCTTACCCTACGAGCAGTACTTC
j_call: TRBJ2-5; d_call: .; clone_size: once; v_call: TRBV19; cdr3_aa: CASSNAAARDETQYF; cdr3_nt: TGTGCCAGTAGTAACGCGGCGGCCAGGGATGAGACCCAGTACTTC
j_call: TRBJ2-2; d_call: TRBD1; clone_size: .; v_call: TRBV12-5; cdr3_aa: CASAKRTGDTGELFF; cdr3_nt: TGTGCTAGTGCCAAAAGGACAGGGGACACCGGGGAGCTGTTTTTT
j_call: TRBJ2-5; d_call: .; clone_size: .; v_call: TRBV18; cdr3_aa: CASSPSGETQYF; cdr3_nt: TGTGCCAGCTCACCATCGGGAGAGACCCAGTACTTC
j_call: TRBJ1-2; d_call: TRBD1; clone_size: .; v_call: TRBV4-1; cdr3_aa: CASSQGQGVDYGYTF; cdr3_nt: TGCGCCAGCAGCCAAGGACAGGGCGTCGACTATGGCTACACCTTC